This TCR beta chain was captured in a study of CD8 T cells in Susac syndrome. CDR3 length: 17 amino acids. The V end was cut by 1 base, the J end by 0 bases, with 16 bases between. Germline CDR1 and CDR2: SEHNR and FQNEAQ (reference sequence). After extraction with the RNeasy kit, roughly 0.45 to 1 ug of the RNA was reverse transcribed using random hexamers. TCRdb re-called the immunoSEQ multiplex PCR reads with MiXCR, one entry per CDR3 protein. The sample lists approximately 180,000 distinct CDR3 sequences, around nine tenths occurring once. The rearrangement uses TRBV7-9 and TRBJ2-7, with D hard to call. Sequenced sample: CD4+ T cells from PBMCs. The clonotype originates from a human donor with Susac syndrome. The CDR3 region has the DNA TGTGCCAGCAGCTTAGTTTTCCGGAGAAACAGCTCCTACGAGCAGTACTTC. As protein: CASSLVFRRNSSYEQYF.